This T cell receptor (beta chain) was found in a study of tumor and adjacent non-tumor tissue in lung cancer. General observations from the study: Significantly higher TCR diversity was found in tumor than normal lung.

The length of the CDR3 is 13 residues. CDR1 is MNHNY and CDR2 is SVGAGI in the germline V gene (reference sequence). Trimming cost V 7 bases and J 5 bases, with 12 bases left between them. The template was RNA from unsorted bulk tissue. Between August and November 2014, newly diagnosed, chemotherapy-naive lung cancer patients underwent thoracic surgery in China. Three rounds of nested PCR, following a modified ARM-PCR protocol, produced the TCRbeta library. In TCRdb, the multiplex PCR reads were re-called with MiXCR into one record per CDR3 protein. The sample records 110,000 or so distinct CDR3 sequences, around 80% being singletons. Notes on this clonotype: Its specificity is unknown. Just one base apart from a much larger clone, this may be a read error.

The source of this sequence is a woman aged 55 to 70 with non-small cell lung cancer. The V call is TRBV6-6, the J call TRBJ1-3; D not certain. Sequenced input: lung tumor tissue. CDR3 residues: CASNRDYRNTIYF. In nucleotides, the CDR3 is TGTGCCAGCAACCGAGACTATAGAAACACCATATATTTT.